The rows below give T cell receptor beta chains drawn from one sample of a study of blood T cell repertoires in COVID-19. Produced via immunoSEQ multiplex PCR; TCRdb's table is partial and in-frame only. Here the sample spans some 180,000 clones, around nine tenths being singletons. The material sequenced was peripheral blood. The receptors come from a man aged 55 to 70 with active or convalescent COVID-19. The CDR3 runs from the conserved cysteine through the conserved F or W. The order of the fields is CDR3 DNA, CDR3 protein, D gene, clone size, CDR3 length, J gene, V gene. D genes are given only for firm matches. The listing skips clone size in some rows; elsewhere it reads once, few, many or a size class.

TGTGCCAGCAGCTTAAATTCGGTCACTGAAGCTTTCTTT | CASSLNSVTEAFF | . | . | 13 | TRBJ1-1 | TRBV7-9
TGTGCCAGCAGTGAAGGAGGACAAGTCCATTATGGCTACACCTTC | CASSEGGQVHYGYTF | . | . | 15 | TRBJ1-2 | TRBV6-1
TGTGCCAGCAGCTTAACGCAGGGCTCCTATGGCTACACCTTC | CASSLTQGSYGYTF | . | . | 14 | TRBJ1-2 | TRBV11-2
TGTGCCAGCAGCTTATGGGGGAGGGCTCAGCCCCAGCATTTT | CASSLWGRAQPQHF | . | . | 14 | TRBJ1-5 | TRBV7-7
TGTGCCAGCAGTGATAAATATGTCTTCGATCAGCCCCAGCATTTT | CASSDKYVFDQPQHF | . | . | 15 | TRBJ1-5 | TRBV2
TGCAGTGCTAGTACTAGCGGGGAAGATACGCAGTATTTT | CSASTSGEDTQYF | TRBD2 | . | 13 | TRBJ2-3 | TRBV20-1
TGTGCCAGCAGTCTCCTGTATCCGGTTAGCAATGAGCAGTTCTTC | CASSLLYPVSNEQFF | . | . | 15 | TRBJ2-1 | TRBV6-5
TGCGCCAGCAGCCCAGGAGCGGGGCCCGCGGATACGCAGTATTTT | CASSPGAGPADTQYF | TRBD2 | . | 15 | TRBJ2-3 | TRBV5-1
TGTGCCAGCTCACCACAAAGGACAGGGGGCAGCTCTGGAAACACCATATATTTT | CASSPQRTGGSSGNTIYF | TRBD1 | . | 18 | TRBJ1-3 | TRBV18
TGTGCCAGCAGTGAGAGCGGCTCCTACGAGCAGTACTTC | CASSESGSYEQYF | . | . | 13 | TRBJ2-7 | TRBV2
TGCGCCAGCAGCTTGGGAGCGGGGGTTGAAGCCGGGGAGCTGTTTTTT | CASSLGAGVEAGELFF | TRBD2 | . | 16 | TRBJ2-2 | TRBV5-1
TGCGCCAGCAGCGCCGGCCGGGTGGAGGGTGAGCAGTTCTTC | CASSAGRVEGEQFF | . | . | 14 | TRBJ2-1 | TRBV5-1
TGTGCCAGCAGCAGTGGGACAAGGGGAAATTCACCCCTCCACTTT | CASSSGTRGNSPLHF | . | . | 15 | TRBJ1-6 | TRBV3-1/TRBV3-2
TGTGCCAGCAGTGAAGAAGGGGCAGGGTGGTATAGAGGCAATCAGCCCCAGCATTTT | CASSEEGAGWYRGNQPQHF | . | few | 19 | TRBJ1-5 | TRBV6-1
TGCAGCGTTGTGGGACAGAATAACTATGGCTACACCTTC | CSVVGQNNYGYTF | TRBD1 | . | 13 | TRBJ1-2 | TRBV29-1
TGTGCCAGTAGTATAGACAGGTTCTACGAGCAGTACTTC | CASSIDRFYEQYF | . | . | 13 | TRBJ2-7 | TRBV19
TGTGCCAGCAGAATCGACAGGGACTCTTCCTACGAGCAGTACTTC | CASRIDRDSSYEQYF | . | . | 15 | TRBJ2-7 | TRBV6-5
TGCGCCAGCAGCCGGGTCTCCGAATACGAGCAGTACTTC | CASSRVSEYEQYF | . | . | 13 | TRBJ2-7 | TRBV10-1